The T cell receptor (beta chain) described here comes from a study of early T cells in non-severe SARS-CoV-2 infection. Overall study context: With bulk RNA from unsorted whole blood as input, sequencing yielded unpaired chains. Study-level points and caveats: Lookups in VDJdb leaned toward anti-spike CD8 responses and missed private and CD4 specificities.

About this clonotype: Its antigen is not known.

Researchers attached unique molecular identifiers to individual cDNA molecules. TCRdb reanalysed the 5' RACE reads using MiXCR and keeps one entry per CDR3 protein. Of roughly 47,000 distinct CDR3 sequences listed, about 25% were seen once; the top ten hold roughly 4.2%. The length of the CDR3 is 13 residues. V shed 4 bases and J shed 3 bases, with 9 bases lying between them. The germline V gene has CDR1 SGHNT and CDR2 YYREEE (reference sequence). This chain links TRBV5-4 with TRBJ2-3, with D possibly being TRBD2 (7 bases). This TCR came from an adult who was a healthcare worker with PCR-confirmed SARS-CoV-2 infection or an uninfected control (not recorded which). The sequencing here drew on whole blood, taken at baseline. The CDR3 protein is CASSRGATDTQYF. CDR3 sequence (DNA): TGTGCCAGCAGCCGGGGGGCTACAGATACGCAGTATTTT.